This record looks at one TCR beta chain sequence and its context. Antigen: not known. This record belongs to a study of T cell responses to AZD1222 COVID-19 vaccine. The study's findings and limits: Clonal diversity was possibly underestimated; the donors were predominantly white British and more often female.

This table comes from immunoSEQ multiplex PCR, and its TCRdb copy is limited to in-frame clones, with some not included. Here the sample spans around 88,000 clones, 85% to 90% being singletons. Trimming removed 4 bases from V and 6 bases from J, with 16 bases in between. Looked up from germline, CDR1 is LNHNV and CDR2 is YYDKDF (reference sequence). This CDR3 has 14 residues. The rearrangement joins TRBV15 to TRBJ2-7, with D perhaps TRBD1 or TRBD2 (6 bases each). The receptor comes from an adult in good health. The sequencing here drew on peripheral blood, taken on day 0 of AZD1222 vaccination. The CDR3 nucleotides read TGTGCCACCAGCACGGCTAGGGGGGCTGGCGAGCAGTACTTC. It translates to CATSTARGAGEQYF.